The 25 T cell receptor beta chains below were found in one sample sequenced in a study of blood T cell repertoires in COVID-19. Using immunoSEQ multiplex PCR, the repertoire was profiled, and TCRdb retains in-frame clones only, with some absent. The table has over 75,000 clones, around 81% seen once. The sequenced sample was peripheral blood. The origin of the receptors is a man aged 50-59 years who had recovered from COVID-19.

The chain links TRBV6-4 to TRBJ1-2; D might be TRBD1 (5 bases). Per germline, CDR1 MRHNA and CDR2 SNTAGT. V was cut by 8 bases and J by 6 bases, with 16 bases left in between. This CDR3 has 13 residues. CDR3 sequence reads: CASQGSPDNGYTF. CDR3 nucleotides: TGTGCCAGCCAGGGATCCCCGGACAATGGCTACACCTTC.

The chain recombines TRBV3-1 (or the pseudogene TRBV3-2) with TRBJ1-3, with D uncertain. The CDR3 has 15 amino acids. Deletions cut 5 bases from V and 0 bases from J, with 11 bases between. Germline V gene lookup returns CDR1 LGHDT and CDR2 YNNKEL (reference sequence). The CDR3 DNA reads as TGTGCCAGCAGCACACTAACGGTCTCTGGAAACACCATATATTTT. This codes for CASSTLTVSGNTIYF.

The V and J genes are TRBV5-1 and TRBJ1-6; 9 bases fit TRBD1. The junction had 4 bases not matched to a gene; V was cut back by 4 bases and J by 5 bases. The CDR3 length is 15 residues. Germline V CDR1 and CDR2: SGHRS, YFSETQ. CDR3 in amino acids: CASSPGDRDNSPLHF. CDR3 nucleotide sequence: TGCGCCAGCAGCCCGGGGGACAGGGATAATTCACCCCTCCACTTT.

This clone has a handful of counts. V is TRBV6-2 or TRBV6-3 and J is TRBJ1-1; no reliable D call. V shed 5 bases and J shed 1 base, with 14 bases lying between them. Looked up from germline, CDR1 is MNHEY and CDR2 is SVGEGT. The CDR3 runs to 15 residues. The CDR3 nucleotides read TGTGCCAGCAGTGCCAGGATAGTGGGGAACACTGAAGCTTTCTTT. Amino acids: CASSARIVGNTEAFF.

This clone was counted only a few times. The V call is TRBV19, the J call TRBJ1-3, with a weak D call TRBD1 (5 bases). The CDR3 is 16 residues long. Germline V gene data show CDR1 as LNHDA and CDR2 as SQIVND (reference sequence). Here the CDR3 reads CATLRGSSSSGNTIYF. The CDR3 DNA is TGTGCGACTCTACGGGGGAGCTCGAGCTCTGGAAACACCATATATTTT.

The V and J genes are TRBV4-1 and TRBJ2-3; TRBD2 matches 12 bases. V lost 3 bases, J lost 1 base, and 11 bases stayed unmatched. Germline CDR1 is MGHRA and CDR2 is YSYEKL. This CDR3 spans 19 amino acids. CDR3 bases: TGCGCCAGCAGCCAGTCATTACACTCTAGCGGGAGGGGCACAGATACGCAGTATTTT. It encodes CASSQSLHSSGRGTDTQYF.

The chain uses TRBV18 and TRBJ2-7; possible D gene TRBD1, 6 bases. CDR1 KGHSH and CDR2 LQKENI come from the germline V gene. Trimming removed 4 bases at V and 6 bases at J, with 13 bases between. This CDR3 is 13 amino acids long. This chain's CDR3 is CASSRTDSSEQYF. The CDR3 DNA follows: TGTGCCAGCTCACGAACGGACAGTTCCGAGCAGTACTTC.

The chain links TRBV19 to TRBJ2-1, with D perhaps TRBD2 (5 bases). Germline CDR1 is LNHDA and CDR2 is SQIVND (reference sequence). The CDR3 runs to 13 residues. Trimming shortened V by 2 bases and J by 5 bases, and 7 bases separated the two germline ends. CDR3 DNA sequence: TGTGCCAGTAGTATACAAGCGGACAATGAGCAGTTCTTC. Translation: CASSIQADNEQFF. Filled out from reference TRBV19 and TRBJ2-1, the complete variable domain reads DGGITQSPKYLFRKEGQNVTLSCEQNLNHDAMYWYRQDPGQGLRLIYYSQIVNDFQKGDIAEGYSVSREKKESFPLTVTSAQKNPTAFYLCASSIQADNEQFFGPGTRLTVL.

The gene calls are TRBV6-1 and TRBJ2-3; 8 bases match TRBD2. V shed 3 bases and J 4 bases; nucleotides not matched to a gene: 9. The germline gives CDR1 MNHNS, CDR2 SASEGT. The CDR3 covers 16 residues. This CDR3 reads CASSDRSGATSDTQYF. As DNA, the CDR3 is TGTGCCAGCAGTGACCGTAGCGGGGCCACATCAGATACGCAGTATTTT.

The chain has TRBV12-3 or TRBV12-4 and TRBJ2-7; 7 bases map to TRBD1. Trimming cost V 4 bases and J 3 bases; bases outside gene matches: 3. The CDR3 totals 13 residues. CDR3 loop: CASSSGQLYEQYF. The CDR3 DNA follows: TGTGCCAGCAGTTCGGGACAGCTCTACGAGCAGTACTTC.

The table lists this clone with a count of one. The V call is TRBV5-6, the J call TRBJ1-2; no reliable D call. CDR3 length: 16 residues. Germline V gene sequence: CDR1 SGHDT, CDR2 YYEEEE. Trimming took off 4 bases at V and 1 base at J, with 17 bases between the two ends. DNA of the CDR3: TGTGCCAGCAGCCCTCCCCGGGCGGAGGTTAACTATGGCTACACCTTC. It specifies CASSPPRAEVNYGYTF.

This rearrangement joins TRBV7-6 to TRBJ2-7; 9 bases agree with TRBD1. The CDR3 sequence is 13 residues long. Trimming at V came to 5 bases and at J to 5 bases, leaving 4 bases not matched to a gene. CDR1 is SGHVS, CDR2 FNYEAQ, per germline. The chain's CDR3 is CASSRDRDDEQYF. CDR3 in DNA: TGTGCCAGCAGCCGGGACAGGGATGACGAGCAGTACTTC.

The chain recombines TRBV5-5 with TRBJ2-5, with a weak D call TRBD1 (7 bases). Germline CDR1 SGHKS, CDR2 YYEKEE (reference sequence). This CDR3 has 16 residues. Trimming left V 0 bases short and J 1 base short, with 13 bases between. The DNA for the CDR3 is TGTGCCAGCAGCTTGGGGCGGGACAGACGCCAAGAGACCCAGTACTTC. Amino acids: CASSLGRDRRQETQYF.

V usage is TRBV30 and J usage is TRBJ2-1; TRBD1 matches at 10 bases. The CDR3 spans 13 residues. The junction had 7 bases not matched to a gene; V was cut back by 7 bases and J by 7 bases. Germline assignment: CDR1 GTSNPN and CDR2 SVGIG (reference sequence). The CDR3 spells CASQGQGLNEQFF. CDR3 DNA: TGTGCCTCCCAGGGACAGGGGTTGAATGAGCAGTTCTTC.

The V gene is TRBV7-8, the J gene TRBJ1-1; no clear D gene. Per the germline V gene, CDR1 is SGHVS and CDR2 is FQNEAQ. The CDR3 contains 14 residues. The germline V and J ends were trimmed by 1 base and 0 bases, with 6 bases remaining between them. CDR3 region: CASSLGHLNTEAFF. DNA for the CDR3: TGTGCCAGCAGCTTAGGACATTTGAACACTGAAGCTTTCTTT. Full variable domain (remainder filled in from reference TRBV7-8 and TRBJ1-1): GAGVSQSPRYKVAKRGQDVALRCDPISGHVSLFWYQQALGQGPEFLTYFQNEAQLDKSGLPSDRFFAERPEGSVSTLKIQRTQQEDSAVYLCASSLGHLNTEAFFGQGTRLTVV.

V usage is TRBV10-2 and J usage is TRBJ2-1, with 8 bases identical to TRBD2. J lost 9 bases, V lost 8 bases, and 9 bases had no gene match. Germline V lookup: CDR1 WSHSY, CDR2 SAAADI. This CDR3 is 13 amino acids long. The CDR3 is CASGTSEFSEQFF. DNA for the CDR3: TGCGCCAGCGGGACTAGTGAGTTTAGTGAGCAGTTCTTC.

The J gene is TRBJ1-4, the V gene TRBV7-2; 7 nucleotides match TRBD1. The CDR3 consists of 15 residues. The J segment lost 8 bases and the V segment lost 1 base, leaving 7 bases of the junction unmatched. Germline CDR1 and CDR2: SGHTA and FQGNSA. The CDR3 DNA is TGTGCCAGCAGCTTAGTACCAGGGGGTAGCGAAAAACTGTTTTTT. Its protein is CASSLVPGGSEKLFF.

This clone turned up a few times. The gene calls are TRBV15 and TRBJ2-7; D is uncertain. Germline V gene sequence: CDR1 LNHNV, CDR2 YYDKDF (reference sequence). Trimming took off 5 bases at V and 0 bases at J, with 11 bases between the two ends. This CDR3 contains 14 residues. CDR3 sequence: CATSRQVSSYEQYF. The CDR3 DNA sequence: TGTGCCACCAGCCGCCAGGTTAGCTCCTACGAGCAGTACTTC.

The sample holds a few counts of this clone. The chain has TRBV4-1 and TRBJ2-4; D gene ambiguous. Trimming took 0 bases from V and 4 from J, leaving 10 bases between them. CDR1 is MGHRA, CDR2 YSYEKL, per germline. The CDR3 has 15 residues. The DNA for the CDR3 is TGCGCCAGCAGCCAAGAGCACAGATCTAAAAACATTCAGTACTTC. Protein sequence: CASSQEHRSKNIQYF.

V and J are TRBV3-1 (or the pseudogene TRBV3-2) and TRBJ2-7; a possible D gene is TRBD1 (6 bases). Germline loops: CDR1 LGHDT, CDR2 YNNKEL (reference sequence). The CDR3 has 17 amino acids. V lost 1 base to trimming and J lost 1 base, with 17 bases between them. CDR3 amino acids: CASSQARAGAFSYEQYF. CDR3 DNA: TGTGCCAGCAGCCAAGCAAGGGCAGGGGCCTTTTCCTACGAGCAGTACTTC.

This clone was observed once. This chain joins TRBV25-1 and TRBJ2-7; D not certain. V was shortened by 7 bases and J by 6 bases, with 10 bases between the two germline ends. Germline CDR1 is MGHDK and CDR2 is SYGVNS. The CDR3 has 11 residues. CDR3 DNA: TGTGCCAGCACGTACTCTCCCGAGCAGTACTTC. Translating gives CASTYSPEQYF.

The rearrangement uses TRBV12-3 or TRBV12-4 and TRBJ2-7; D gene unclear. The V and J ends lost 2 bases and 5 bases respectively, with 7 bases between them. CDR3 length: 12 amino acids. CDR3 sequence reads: CASSLIGDEQYF. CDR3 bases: TGTGCCAGCAGTTTAATCGGTGACGAGCAGTACTTC.

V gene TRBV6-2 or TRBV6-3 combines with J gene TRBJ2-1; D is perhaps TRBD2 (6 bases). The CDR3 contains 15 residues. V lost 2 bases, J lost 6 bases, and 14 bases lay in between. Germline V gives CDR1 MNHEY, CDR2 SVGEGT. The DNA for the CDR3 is TGTGCCAGCAGTTACGGAGGTAGCGGCGGCAATGAGCAGTTCTTC. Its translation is CASSYGGSGGNEQFF.

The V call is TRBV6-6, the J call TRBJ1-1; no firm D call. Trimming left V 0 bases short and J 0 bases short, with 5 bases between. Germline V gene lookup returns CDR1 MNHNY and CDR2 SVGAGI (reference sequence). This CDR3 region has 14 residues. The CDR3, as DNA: TGTGCCAGCAGTTACTCGCGGGTGAACACTGAAGCTTTCTTT. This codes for CASSYSRVNTEAFF.

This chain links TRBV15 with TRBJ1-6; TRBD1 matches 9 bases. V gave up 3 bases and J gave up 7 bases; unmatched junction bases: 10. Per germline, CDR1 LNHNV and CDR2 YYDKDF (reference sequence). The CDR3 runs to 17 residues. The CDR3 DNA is TGTGCCACCAGCAGCGAAAAGGGACAGGGTCTAAATTCACCCCTCCACTTT. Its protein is CATSSEKGQGLNSPLHF.